Listed below are T cell receptor beta chains from one sample, sequenced in a study of shared clonotypes between healthy human individuals. Data came from immunoSEQ multiplex PCR; TCRdb stores just in-frame clones and leaves some out. Of over 1.4 million clones listed, around 95% are singletons. Sequenced sample: naive CD4+ T cells sorted from blood. These receptors originate from a man aged 25 to 40 in good health. Each CDR3 is given with its conserved first and last residue. Fields, in order: clone size, V gene, J gene, D gene, CDR3 protein, CDR3 DNA. A D gene is named only where the DNA matches it firmly. For some rows the clone size is stated as once, few or many, or as a class when expanded; others skip it.

abundance: .; v_gene: TRBV5-1; j_gene: TRBJ1-1; d_gene: .; CDR3aa: CASSLVGSGGSTEAFF; CDR3nt: TGCGCCAGCAGCTTGGTTGGTTCGGGGGGGAGTACTGAAGCTTTCTTT
abundance: .; v_gene: TRBV5-1; j_gene: TRBJ2-6; d_gene: .; CDR3aa: CASSLGQPSGANVLTF; CDR3nt: TGCGCCAGCAGCTTGGGGCAGCCCTCTGGGGCCAACGTCCTGACTTTC
abundance: .; v_gene: TRBV15; j_gene: TRBJ2-5; d_gene: .; CDR3aa: CATSREVKGMQTQYF; CDR3nt: TGTGCCACCAGCAGAGAGGTCAAAGGCATGCAGACCCAGTACTTC
abundance: .; v_gene: TRBV11-2; j_gene: TRBJ2-7; d_gene: TRBD1; CDR3aa: CASSLSPGQGSYEQYF; CDR3nt: TGTGCCAGCAGCTTATCCCCCGGACAGGGATCCTACGAGCAGTACTTC
abundance: once; v_gene: TRBV7-8; j_gene: TRBJ2-3; d_gene: TRBD1; CDR3aa: CASSHRDRGADTQYF; CDR3nt: TGTGCCAGCAGCCACCGGGACAGAGGGGCAGATACGCAGTATTTT
abundance: .; v_gene: TRBV7-6; j_gene: TRBJ2-3; d_gene: .; CDR3aa: CASSLARKTLRTDTQYF; CDR3nt: TGTGCCAGCAGCTTAGCGCGAAAGACCCTGCGAACAGATACGCAGTATTTT
abundance: .; v_gene: TRBV6-5; j_gene: TRBJ2-5; d_gene: TRBD1; CDR3aa: CASRDTGGIETQYF; CDR3nt: TGTGCCAGCAGGGATACAGGGGGCATTGAGACCCAGTACTTC
abundance: .; v_gene: TRBV4-1; j_gene: TRBJ2-7; d_gene: TRBD1; CDR3aa: CASSPLFDRGYEQYF; CDR3nt: TGCGCCAGCAGCCCTTTGTTTGACAGGGGCTACGAGCAGTACTTC
abundance: .; v_gene: TRBV11-2; j_gene: TRBJ2-1; d_gene: .; CDR3aa: CASSMSGDEQFF; CDR3nt: TGTGCCAGCAGTATGTCGGGCGATGAGCAGTTCTTC
abundance: .; v_gene: TRBV19; j_gene: TRBJ2-1; d_gene: .; CDR3aa: CATGYNEQFF; CDR3nt: TGTGCCACCGGATACAATGAGCAGTTCTTC
abundance: .; v_gene: TRBV15; j_gene: TRBJ2-2; d_gene: .; CDR3aa: CATSREDPGELFF; CDR3nt: TGTGCCACCAGCAGAGAGGATCCCGGGGAGCTGTTTTTT
abundance: .; v_gene: TRBV5-1; j_gene: TRBJ2-5; d_gene: .; CDR3aa: CASSPSGVQETQYF; CDR3nt: TGCGCCAGCAGCCCATCAGGGGTTCAGGAGACCCAGTACTTC
abundance: .; v_gene: TRBV18; j_gene: TRBJ2-5; d_gene: TRBD2; CDR3aa: CASSPPVGLGKETQYF; CDR3nt: TGTGCCAGCTCACCACCGGTGGGACTAGGGAAAGAGACCCAGTACTTC
abundance: .; v_gene: TRBV6-6; j_gene: TRBJ2-1; d_gene: .; CDR3aa: CASSYPRGVSGNEQFF; CDR3nt: TGTGCCAGCAGTTACCCGAGGGGAGTGAGTGGCAATGAGCAGTTCTTC
abundance: .; v_gene: TRBV5-1; j_gene: TRBJ2-7; d_gene: TRBD1; CDR3aa: CASSGTGDAYEQYF; CDR3nt: TGCGCCAGCAGCGGGACAGGGGACGCCTACGAGCAGTACTTC
abundance: .; v_gene: TRBV18; j_gene: TRBJ2-7; d_gene: .; CDR3aa: CASSPGTAPYEQYF; CDR3nt: TGTGCCAGCTCTCCCGGGACCGCTCCATACGAGCAGTACTTC
abundance: .; v_gene: TRBV27; j_gene: TRBJ2-1; d_gene: TRBD2; CDR3aa: CASSFRDSGMEFF; CDR3nt: TGTGCCAGCAGTTTTCGGGATAGCGGGATGGAGTTCTTC
abundance: .; v_gene: TRBV6-1; j_gene: TRBJ1-1; d_gene: .; CDR3aa: CASSVAGRTFF; CDR3nt: TGTGCCAGCAGTGTTGCGGGGAGAACTTTCTTT
abundance: .; v_gene: TRBV6-6; j_gene: TRBJ2-1; d_gene: .; CDR3aa: CASSQRRQGDNEQFF; CDR3nt: TGTGCCAGCAGTCAACGGCGTCAGGGTGACAATGAGCAGTTCTTC
abundance: .; v_gene: TRBV5-1; j_gene: TRBJ2-7; d_gene: TRBD1; CDR3aa: CASRRTGSSYEQYF; CDR3nt: TGCGCCAGCAGGCGGACAGGGTCCTCCTACGAGCAGTACTTC